One sample yielded the 25 T cell receptor beta chains listed below, sequenced in a study of T-cell memory formation after mild COVID-19. A single record per CDR3 protein comes from TCRdb applying MiXCR to the 5' RACE reads. The table has fewer than 500,000 distinct CDR3 sequences, about 23% seen once. Sequencing used PBMCs or a T cell subset sorted from them (not recorded which). The receptor set was obtained from an adult woman who had mild COVID-19 (a few samples of this study predate the infection). Cell type and time point are not known.

V is TRBV14 and J is TRBJ2-7; no firm D call. Germline CDR1 and CDR2: SGHDN and FVKESK. CDR3 length equals 15 residues. The V gene lost 3 bases and the J gene lost 2 bases, with 14 bases spanning the gap. Here the CDR3 reads CASSHPGANPYEQYF. In nucleotides, the CDR3 is TGTGCCAGCAGCCACCCAGGTGCTAATCCCTACGAGCAGTACTTC.

The J gene is TRBJ1-2, the V gene TRBV4-3, with D possibly matching TRBD1 (5 bases). V was cut by 2 bases and J by 3 bases, with 13 bases left in between. Per the germline V gene, CDR1 is LGHNA and CDR2 is YSLEER. The CDR3 sequence is 15 residues long. The CDR3 spells CASSQINPGDYGYTF. The CDR3 nucleotides read TGCGCCAGCAGCCAAATAAACCCGGGGGACTATGGCTACACCTTC.

This chain joins TRBV29-1 and TRBJ2-7; D gene uncertain. The CDR3 is 12 residues long. Germline loops: CDR1 SQVTM, CDR2 ANQGSEA. The V gene lost 6 bases and the J gene lost 2 bases, with 11 bases spanning the gap. The CDR3 here is CSVDTVAYEQYF. The CDR3 DNA sequence: TGCAGCGTCGACACGGTCGCCTACGAGCAGTACTTC.

This clonotype appeared a few times. This sequence joins TRBV10-3 and TRBJ2-5, with a possible D match to TRBD1 (5 bases). This CDR3 spans 14 amino acids. Per germline, CDR1 ENHRY and CDR2 SYGVKD. With 4 bases removed from V and 2 bases from J, the gap between germline ends came to 11 bases. CDR3 in DNA: TGTGCCATCAGTGGGTCAGGGAAACAAGAGACCCAGTACTTC. It yields the protein CAISGSGKQETQYF.

The sample holds many counts of this clonotype. The rearrangement joins TRBV20-1 to TRBJ2-6, with TRBD2 matching over 14 bases. Germline V gives CDR1 DFQATT, CDR2 SNEGSKA (reference sequence). This CDR3 has 19 amino acids. Trimming took 5 bases from V and 0 from J; bases not matched to a gene: 9. The CDR3, as DNA: TGCAGTGCTGGGGGGACTAGCGGGGGACTCAGCTCTGGGGCCAACGTCCTGACTTTC. Translation: CSAGGTSGGLSSGANVLTF.

The CDR3, as DNA: TGTGCCACCAGTGACGAAGAGATCTATGGTCGGGACAATGAGCAGTTCTTC. This sequence encodes CATSDEEIYGRDNEQFF. The gene calls are TRBV24-1 and TRBJ2-1; no firm D call. V lost 4 bases, J lost 5 bases, and 20 bases lay in between. The CDR3 has 17 residues. Germline V lookup: CDR1 KGHDR, CDR2 SFDVKD.

V is TRBV20-1 and J is TRBJ1-1; no clear D gene. V was trimmed by 4 bases and J by 1 base, leaving 10 bases between them. This CDR3 is 13 amino acids long. Germline CDR1 DFQATT, CDR2 SNEGSKA (reference sequence). The CDR3 loop reads CSATLRTNTEAFF. CDR3 nucleotides: TGCAGTGCTACCCTCCGGACGAACACTGAAGCTTTCTTT.

There are a few counts of this clonotype. The J gene is TRBJ2-7, the V gene TRBV24-1, with 8 bases lining up with TRBD2. Germline assignment: CDR1 KGHDR and CDR2 SFDVKD. The CDR3 contains 15 residues. J was trimmed by 3 bases and V by 3 bases; bases with no gene match: 6. The CDR3 is CATSDTREGGYEQYF. The CDR3 nucleotides are TGTGCCACCAGTGATACCCGGGAGGGGGGCTACGAGCAGTACTTC.

This clonotype occurred a few times. V and J are TRBV29-1 and TRBJ2-7; D is unclear. CDR1 and CDR2 (germline): SQVTM, ANQGSEA. The CDR3 covers 13 residues. V shed 6 bases and J shed 3 bases, with 15 bases lying between them. The CDR3 reads CSVHVSGYYEQYF. The CDR3 DNA sequence: TGCAGCGTCCACGTCTCCGGCTACTACGAGCAGTACTTC.

In this sample, this clonotype turned up once. The CDR3 here is CASSVSTGGTSYEQYF. The CDR3 nucleotides read TGTGCCAGCAGCGTCTCCACAGGGGGGACCTCCTACGAGCAGTACTTC. V and J are TRBV9 and TRBJ2-7; TRBD1 matches 8 bases. The CDR3 covers 16 residues. The V and J ends lost 2 bases and 0 bases, in that order; junction bases with no gene match: 7. Germline V lookup: CDR1 SGDLS, CDR2 YYNGEE.

A few counts support this clonotype. The chain links TRBV7-2 to TRBJ1-2; 8 nucleotides match TRBD1. The CDR3 loop spans 14 amino acids. Germline V gene lookup returns CDR1 SGHTA and CDR2 FQGNSA. The V gene end was trimmed by 5 bases and the J gene end by 5 bases; junction bases not matched to a gene: 7. CDR3 protein: CASSRTTGEYGYTF. The CDR3 region has the DNA TGTGCCAGCAGCAGAACGACAGGGGAGTATGGCTACACCTTC.

This chain connects TRBV4-1 to TRBJ1-5; D gene unclear. Germline V gene data show CDR1 as MGHRA and CDR2 as YSYEKL. V dropped 1 base and J dropped 2 bases, with 9 bases sitting between them. CDR3 length: 15 residues. For the CDR3, the DNA is TGCGCCAGCAGCCAAGCTTCCGGGGGCAATCAGCCCCAGCATTTT. Its translation: CASSQASGGNQPQHF.

The chain couples TRBV7-3 to TRBJ2-1, with no clear D. Per the germline V gene, CDR1 is SGHTA and CDR2 is FQGTGA. V was cut by 6 bases and J by 8 bases, with 14 bases left in between. The CDR3 consists of 13 residues. In nucleotides, the CDR3 is TGTGCCAGCAGTTCCTTTCCCCCGCATGAGCAGTTCTTC. It codes for CASSSFPPHEQFF.

This clonotype was seen a handful of times. The V gene is TRBV7-2, the J gene TRBJ2-1; 11 bases fit TRBD2. CDR1 and CDR2 (germline): SGHTA, FQGNSA. The CDR3 has 15 amino acids. J was trimmed by 10 bases and V by 1 base; bases with no gene match: 6. The DNA of the CDR3 is TGTGCCAGCAGCTTAGGGGGTAGCGGGAGGGCGGAGCAGTTCTTC. Translating gives CASSLGGSGRAEQFF.

J is TRBJ2-1 and V is TRBV10-3; D call uncertain. V lost 3 bases and J lost 5, with 5 bases in between. The length of the CDR3 is 12 residues. Looked up from germline, CDR1 is ENHRY and CDR2 is SYGVKD. CDR3: CAISDNHNEQFF. The CDR3 nucleotides are TGTGCCATCAGTGATAACCACAATGAGCAGTTCTTC.

The V gene is TRBV19, the J gene TRBJ2-7, with TRBD2 identical over 13 bases. Losses at the gene ends were 8 bases for V and 2 bases for J; bases not matched to a gene: 6. This CDR3 contains 15 residues. Germline V CDR1 and CDR2: LNHDA, SQIVND (reference sequence). Written as DNA, the CDR3 is TGTGCCAGTCAACTAGCGGGAGGGTACCCCTACGAGCAGTACTTC. It translates to CASQLAGGYPYEQYF.

This clonotype was seen only once. The chain is built from TRBV29-1 and TRBJ2-7, with no clear D. The V gene lost 7 bases and the J gene lost 0 bases, with 16 bases spanning the gap. Germline V gives CDR1 SQVTM, CDR2 ANQGSEA. CDR3 length: 14 residues. The CDR3: CSASPTDASYEQYF. CDR3 in DNA: TGCAGCGCCTCCCCGACGGACGCCTCCTACGAGCAGTACTTC.

This chain uses TRBV15 with TRBJ2-1, with no clear D. Germline CDR1 LNHNV, CDR2 YYDKDF (reference sequence). The V and J ends lost 8 bases and 9 bases respectively, with 14 bases between them. The length of the CDR3 is 12 residues. CDR3 bases: TGTGCCACCGTTGCGCCCTGGGGTGAGCAGTTCTTC. Protein: CATVAPWGEQFF.

This clonotype was observed a few times. The chain couples TRBV24-1 to TRBJ2-3; 9 bases align to TRBD1. V trimming: 5 bases; J trimming: 7 bases; junction bases outside the gene matches: 9. CDR1 is KGHDR and CDR2 is SFDVKD in the germline V gene. The CDR3 totals 15 residues. The CDR3 sequence is CATSAQDRGGNTQYF. CDR3 sequence (DNA): TGTGCCACCAGTGCCCAGGACAGGGGAGGAAATACGCAGTATTTT.

The chain employs TRBV7-2 and TRBJ2-5; possible D gene TRBD2, 6 bases. This CDR3 has 14 residues. The V end was cut by 1 base, the J end by 5 bases, with 11 bases between. Looked up from germline, CDR1 is SGHTA and CDR2 is FQGNSA. This CDR3 is CASSLGLVGETQYF. The DNA for the CDR3 is TGTGCCAGCAGCTTAGGACTAGTGGGGGAGACCCAGTACTTC.

The chain employs TRBV12-3 or TRBV12-4 and TRBJ2-1; no definite D call. There are 14 residues in the CDR3. With 6 bases removed from V and 5 bases from J, the gap between germline ends came to 14 bases. The CDR3 DNA sequence: TGTGCCAGCAGCCTTAGTGCAAGGAACAATGAGCAGTTCTTC. The encoded protein is CASSLSARNNEQFF.

This chain links TRBV9 with TRBJ2-3; possibly TRBD2 for D (5 bases). Trimming took 4 bases from V and 5 from J, leaving 17 bases between them. The CDR3 runs to 15 residues. CDR1 is SGDLS and CDR2 is YYNGEE in the germline V gene. CDR3 coding DNA: TGTGCCAGCAGCCCCCAAAGCGGAGTGGGAGATACGCAGTATTTT. Translation gives CASSPQSGVGDTQYF.

CDR3 loop: CASSNGGASPLHF. The DNA of the CDR3 is TGTGCCAGCAGTAATGGGGGTGCTTCACCCCTCCACTTT. The J gene is TRBJ1-6, the V gene TRBV6-6; a weak D match, TRBD1 (5 bases). The V gene lost 5 bases and the J gene lost 9 bases, with 11 bases spanning the gap. Per germline, CDR1 MNHNY and CDR2 SVGAGI (reference sequence). This CDR3 is built from 13 residues.

This clonotype was found a few times. The chain uses TRBV7-2 and TRBJ2-1, with TRBD2 as a possible D gene (7 bases). Trimming took 5 bases from V and 10 from J, leaving 18 bases between them. The germline V gene has CDR1 SGHTA and CDR2 FQGNSA. The CDR3 runs 14 residues. Here the CDR3 reads CASSPYRGAREQFF. CDR3 DNA sequence: TGTGCCAGCAGCCCTTACCGGGGGGCGAGAGAGCAGTTCTTC.

This clonotype was counted a few times. The rearrangement joins TRBV12-3 or TRBV12-4 to TRBJ2-3, with D unresolved. This CDR3 is 14 amino acids long. V lost 5 bases to trimming and J lost 3 bases, with 12 bases between them. Written as DNA, the CDR3 is TGTGCCAGCAGTCCATCGGGTAATACAGATACGCAGTATTTT. It is translated as CASSPSGNTDTQYF.